The 9 T cell receptor beta chains below come from one sample, sequenced in a study of radiotherapy plus CTLA-4 blockade in lung cancer. Repertoires were generated with immunoSEQ multiplex PCR, while TCRdb's copy carries only in-frame clones and drops some. The sample has about 46,000 clones; about 77% are singletons. This specimen was peripheral blood, taken from a patient treated with radiotherapy plus ipilimumab. The receptors come from a human donor with non-small cell lung cancer whose response to radiotherapy plus ipilimumab could not be evaluated.

For this clone: The sample has other DNA sequences that encode this CDR3 too. The chain couples TRBV5-6 to TRBJ1-2; 7 bases agree with TRBD1. The CDR3 runs to 16 residues. Germline V gene sequence: CDR1 SGHDT, CDR2 YYEEEE. The V and J ends lost 4 bases and 2 bases, in that order; junction bases with no gene match: 11. In nucleotides, the CDR3 is TGTGCCAGCAGCGCCTTAGGGACAGCAGCCAACTATGGCTACACCTTC. Its protein product is CASSALGTAANYGYTF.

The V gene is TRBV4-3, the J gene TRBJ1-2; a weak D match, TRBD1 (6 bases). This CDR3 is built from 15 residues. Germline V gives CDR1 LGHNA, CDR2 YSLEER. V was pared by 3 bases and J by 5 bases, with 16 bases between. The CDR3: CASSQGSQGRYGYTF. The CDR3 DNA follows: TGCGCCAGCAGCCAGGGCTCACAGGGACGGTATGGCTACACCTTC.

The chain is built from TRBV27 and TRBJ1-1, with D uncertain. The CDR3 is 13 amino acids. Trimming removed 2 bases from V and 2 bases from J, with 6 bases in between. Germline V gene data show CDR1 as MNHEY and CDR2 as SMNVEV (reference sequence). The CDR3 here is CASSLGRNTEAFF. The CDR3, as DNA: TGTGCCAGCAGTTTAGGCAGAAACACTGAAGCTTTCTTT.

In its sample, this clone was seen a few times. CDR3: CASSHVQGRHNEQFF. CDR3 in DNA: TGTGCCAGCAGCCACGTACAGGGACGGCACAATGAGCAGTTCTTC. The V gene is TRBV7-2, the J gene TRBJ2-1, with D perhaps TRBD1 (6 bases). Germline V gives CDR1 SGHTA, CDR2 FQGNSA. This CDR3 has 15 amino acids. Trimming pared 5 bases from V and 5 bases from J, leaving 16 bases between.

The rearrangement joins TRBV7-9 to TRBJ2-7; unclear D gene. The CDR3 consists of 12 residues. Per germline, CDR1 SEHNR and CDR2 FQNEAQ (reference sequence). Trimming shortened V by 2 bases and J by 6 bases, and 8 bases separated the two germline ends. This CDR3 reads CASSLISPEQYF. CDR3 nucleotide sequence: TGTGCCAGCAGCTTAATCTCCCCCGAGCAGTACTTC.

This chain connects TRBV27 to TRBJ1-4; the match to TRBD1 covers 7 bases. The germline CDR1 and CDR2 sequences are MNHEY and SMNVEV (reference sequence). The CDR3 is 16 amino acids. Trimming removed 5 bases from V and 4 bases from J; junction bases left unmatched: 10. Here the CDR3 reads CASSLGTYRGNEKLFF. CDR3 DNA: TGTGCCAGCAGTCTAGGGACCTACAGGGGTAATGAAAAACTGTTTTTT.

A note on this clone: At one end the junction does not follow the germline gene, possibly because of a read error. The chain employs TRBV4-2 and TRBJ2-2, with a weak D call TRBD2 (5 bases). CDR1 is LGHNA, CDR2 YNFKEQ, per germline. CDR3 length: 16 residues. The CDR3 here is CASSQRPSPNTGELLF. The CDR3 DNA sequence: TGTGCCAGCAGCCAGCGCCCGTCACCGAACACCGGGGAGCTGCTTTTT.

This chain joins TRBV5-4 and TRBJ1-2; D possibly corresponds to TRBD1 (5 bases). Per germline, CDR1 SGHNT and CDR2 YYREEE (reference sequence). The CDR3 length is 14 residues. V lost 6 bases and J lost 2, with 14 bases in between. CDR3 DNA: TGTGCCAGCACCACTGGCGGGGGAAACTATGGCTACACCTTC. Translating gives CASTTGGGNYGYTF.

The rearrangement links TRBV2 to TRBJ1-4; 7 positions match TRBD1. V gave up 6 bases and J gave up 0 bases; unmatched junction bases: 7. Per the germline V gene, CDR1 is SNHLY and CDR2 is FYNNEI. The CDR3 length is 16 residues. The CDR3 nucleotides are TGTGCCAGCAGGCGGACAGGCGGCACAACTAATGAAAAACTGTTTTTT. This encodes CASRRTGGTTNEKLFF.